This T cell receptor (beta chain) is from a study of cytomegalovirus exposure and HLA in healthy donors. Findings of the study overall: Most subjects' HLA-A and HLA-B alleles were reportedly predicted from TCR beta sequences. Earlier analysis found most TCR beta V segments productive about 87% or about 30% of the time.

The study ran its PCR with 60 Vbeta and 13 Jbeta primers. TCRdb keeps only in-frame clones here, not all; method: immunoSEQ multiplex PCR. Of under 250,000 clones in the sample, about 72% are singletons; the top ten hold about 3.8%. Germline V gives CDR1 SGDLS, CDR2 YYNGEE. This CDR3 is built from 16 residues. The ends lost 4 bases at V and 7 bases at J; junction bases unmatched: 12. Concerning this clone: The antigen remains undetermined.

The TCR originated in a male donor in good health and CMV-seronegative. The sequenced sample was PBMCs. The rearrangement links TRBV9 to TRBJ2-1; 9 positions agree with TRBD2. CDR3 residues: CASSPIGGRGFNEQFF. The CDR3 DNA reads TGTGCCAGCAGCCCCATTGGCGGGAGGGGTTTTAATGAGCAGTTCTTC.